Listed here are 8 T cell receptor beta chains from one sample, sequenced in a study of blood T cell repertoires in COVID-19. Sequenced by immunoSEQ multiplex PCR; TCRdb stores in-frame clones only, minus some. Of 70,000 or so clones in the sample, 70% to 80% were seen once. Sequencing input: peripheral blood. Source of these receptors: a woman in her sixties or seventies with acute or convalescent COVID-19.

The V and J genes are TRBV6-1 and TRBJ2-3, with TRBD1 matching 8 bases. This CDR3 is 17 amino acids long. Germline lookup yields CDR1 MNHNS and CDR2 SASEGT. Germline trimming cut 1 base from V and 4 bases from J; bases unmatched to any gene: 10. CDR3 bases: TGTGCCAGCAGTGAAGAGGTGGACGGCAGGGGGCCAGATACGCAGTATTTT. Its protein is CASSEEVDGRGPDTQYF.

The rearrangement joins TRBV19 to TRBJ2-1; TRBD2 matches at 14 bases. The CDR3 has 15 residues. Germline CDR1 and CDR2: LNHDA and SQIVND (reference sequence). V shed 9 bases and J 6 bases; nucleotides not matched to a gene: 7. CDR3 residues: CASSTGTSGSNEQFF. In DNA, the CDR3 is TGTGCCAGCTCGACAGGGACTAGCGGGAGCAATGAGCAGTTCTTC.

The chain is built from TRBV3-1 (or the pseudogene TRBV3-2) and TRBJ1-3; the D is unclear. CDR1 and CDR2 (germline): LGHDT, YNNKEL (reference sequence). The ends were cut back, 4 bases at V and 4 bases at J, with 17 bases in the middle. The CDR3 totals 16 residues. The CDR3 protein is CASSPRGGMNGNTIYF. CDR3 in DNA: TGTGCCAGCAGCCCCCGGGGAGGGATGAACGGAAACACCATATATTTT.

This clone has a single count. V and J are TRBV4-3 and TRBJ2-3; TRBD2 aligns across 8 bases. The CDR3 covers 17 residues. Germline V gene lookup returns CDR1 LGHNA and CDR2 YSLEER. The trim removed 0 bases at V and 0 bases at J, leaving 5 bases unmatched. The CDR3 sequence is CASSQEIRLASTDTQYF. In nucleotides, the CDR3 is TGCGCCAGCAGCCAAGAGATAAGACTAGCGAGCACAGATACGCAGTATTTT.

The V and J genes are TRBV6-2 or TRBV6-3 and TRBJ1-2; the D is unclear. Germline V gives CDR1 MNHEY, CDR2 SVGEGT. The CDR3 loop spans 15 amino acids. V was shortened by 6 bases and J by 4 bases, with 18 bases between the two germline ends. CDR3 sequence (DNA): TGTGCCAGCAGCCCCCCAGGTAGGGCGGGCTATGGCTACACCTTC. Translation gives CASSPPGRAGYGYTF.

The chain links TRBV5-4 to TRBJ1-2; TRBD1 matches 11 bases. CDR1 and CDR2 from the germline V gene are SGHNT and YYREEE (reference sequence). After removal of 4 bases from V and 5 bases from J, the junction contained 7 bases not matched to a gene. This CDR3 has 15 amino acids. The CDR3 DNA follows: TGTGCCAGCAGCGGGGACCGGGACAGGGGGTATGGCTACACCTTC. Its protein product is CASSGDRDRGYGYTF.

The gene calls are TRBV4-2 and TRBJ2-3, with 11 bases that match TRBD2. CDR3 length: 18 residues. The germline V gene has CDR1 LGHNA and CDR2 YNFKEQ. V was pared by 0 bases and J by 1 base, with 6 bases of the junction left unmatched. The CDR3 loop reads CASSQDRTSGGRTDTQYF. CDR3 coding DNA: TGTGCCAGCAGCCAAGATAGAACTAGCGGGGGACGCACAGATACGCAGTATTTT.

The chain carries TRBV9 and TRBJ1-2, with a weak D call TRBD1 (5 bases). Trimming left V 0 bases short and J 8 bases short, with 14 bases between. Per the germline V gene, CDR1 is SGDLS and CDR2 is YYNGEE. This CDR3 is 14 amino acids long. The CDR3 nucleotides read TGTGCCAGCAGCGTAGTGGCGGGGGAGGAGGGCTACACCTTC. As protein: CASSVVAGEEGYTF.